Below, 9 T cell receptor beta chains from the same sample are listed, as sequenced in a study of TIL therapy for anti-PD-1-resistant metastatic lung cancer. Time point reported: pre-treatment sample, taken before nivolumab and TIL therapy. This was the immunoSEQ v3 assay. The assay was immunoSEQ multiplex PCR, and TCRdb's table has in-frame clones only and misses some. This sample has about 59,000 clones; roughly 80% occur once, and the top ten carry about 1.8%. The specimen was blood, collected at baseline. The receptors were gathered from a person between 25 and 80 years old with non-small cell lung cancer.

In its sample, this clone was seen a few times. J is TRBJ1-1 and V is TRBV4-1; no definite D call. The CDR3 is made up of 16 amino acids. The V gene's germline CDR1 is MGHRA and CDR2 YSYEKL. V lost 2 bases to trimming and J lost 0 bases, with 13 bases between them. The CDR3 loop is CASSQIVTLMNTEAFF. CDR3 DNA: TGCGCCAGCAGCCAAATCGTGACTCTCATGAACACTGAAGCTTTCTTT.

The chain joins TRBV6-6 to TRBJ2-5, with a tentative D call TRBD1 (6 bases). Trimming removed 4 bases from V and 2 bases from J, with 11 bases in between. The CDR3 extends over 14 amino acids. Germline CDR1 is MNHNY and CDR2 is SVGAGI (reference sequence). The CDR3 DNA follows: TGTGCCAGCAGTTTCAAAACAGGGCAAGAGACCCAGTACTTC. Translation gives CASSFKTGQETQYF.

V and J are TRBV7-9 and TRBJ2-3, with 9 bases fitting TRBD2. With 1 base clipped from V and 6 bases from J, the junction kept 11 bases outside the gene matches. The CDR3 is 17 amino acids. Germline CDR1 reads SEHNR; CDR2 reads FQNEAQ (reference sequence). CDR3 residues: CASSLEVGREGDDTQYF. The CDR3 region has the DNA TGTGCCAGCAGCTTAGAGGTCGGGCGGGAGGGAGACGATACGCAGTATTTT. Combining the CDR3 with reference TRBV7-9 and TRBJ2-3 gives the whole variable domain DTGVSQNPRHKITKRGQNVTFRCDPISEHNRLYWYRQTLGQGPEFLTYFQNEAQLEKSRLLSDRFSAERPKGSFSTLEIQRTEQGDSAMYLCASSLEVGREGDDTQYFGPGTRLTVL.

The chain combines TRBV28 with TRBJ1-2, with D possibly being TRBD1 (5 bases). The V gene's germline CDR1 is MDHEN and CDR2 SYDVKM. The ends were cut back, 7 bases at V and 13 bases at J, with 31 bases in the middle. The CDR3 contains 16 residues. CDR3 sequence: CASNFGQVRGLIVGTF. The CDR3 DNA sequence: TGTGCCAGCAATTTCGGTCAGGTTCGGGGGTTAATAGTCGGCACCTTC.

The genes are TRBV18 and TRBJ2-7; 11 bases align to TRBD2. The germline gives CDR1 KGHSH, CDR2 LQKENI. Trimming removed 2 bases from V and 2 bases from J; junction bases left unmatched: 8. This CDR3 region has 17 residues. The chain's CDR3 is CASSPTSGGLAAYEQYF. CDR3 DNA sequence: TGTGCCAGCTCACCAACTAGCGGGGGCCTGGCTGCCTACGAGCAGTACTTC.

This chain connects TRBV29-1 to TRBJ1-1; a weak D match, TRBD1 (6 bases). CDR3 length: 14 amino acids. Germline V gene sequence: CDR1 SQVTM, CDR2 ANQGSEA. V lost 3 bases, J lost 6 bases, and 17 bases lay in between. CDR3 DNA: TGCAGCGTTGATAGGGGGGGGTCTTTCGCTGAAGCTTTCTTT. Amino acid sequence: CSVDRGGSFAEAFF.

The chain combines TRBV4-3 with TRBJ2-1; TRBD2 aligns across 7 bases. This CDR3 is 15 amino acids long. Germline V CDR1 and CDR2: LGHNA, YSLEER. Germline trimming cut 1 base from V and 6 bases from J; bases unmatched to any gene: 6. The CDR3 loop reads CASSQVGGGTNEQFF. CDR3 bases: TGCGCCAGCAGCCAAGTGGGGGGGGGTACCAATGAGCAGTTCTTC.

The chain has TRBV5-1 and TRBJ1-1; D unresolved. CDR1 is SGHRS, CDR2 YFSETQ, per germline. The ends were cut back, 2 bases at V and 4 bases at J, with 9 bases in the middle. The CDR3 is made up of 13 amino acids. DNA for the CDR3: TGCGCCAGCAGCTTTTCTCGGGGCACTGAAGCTTTCTTT. Residues: CASSFSRGTEAFF.

The chain carries TRBV20-1 and TRBJ2-5; D remains unclear. Germline V lookup: CDR1 DFQATT, CDR2 SNEGSKA (reference sequence). This CDR3 is 11 amino acids long. The V end lost 3 bases, the J end lost 4 bases, and 6 bases lay between the germline ends. The CDR3, as DNA: TGCAGTGCTAGGCCAACAGAGACCCAGTACTTC. Its translation: CSARPTETQYF.